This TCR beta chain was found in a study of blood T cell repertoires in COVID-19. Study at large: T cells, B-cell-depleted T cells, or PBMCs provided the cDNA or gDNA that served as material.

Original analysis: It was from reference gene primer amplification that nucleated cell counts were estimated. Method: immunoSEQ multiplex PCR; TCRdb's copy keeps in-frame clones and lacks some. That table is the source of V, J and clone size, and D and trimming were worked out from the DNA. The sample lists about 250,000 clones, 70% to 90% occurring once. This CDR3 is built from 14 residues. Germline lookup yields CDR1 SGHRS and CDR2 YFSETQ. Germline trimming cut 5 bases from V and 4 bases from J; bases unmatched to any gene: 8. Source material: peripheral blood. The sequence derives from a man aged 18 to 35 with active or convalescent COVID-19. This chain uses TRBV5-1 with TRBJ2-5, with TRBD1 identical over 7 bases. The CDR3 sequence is CASSPGQVLETQYF. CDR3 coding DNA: TGCGCCAGCAGTCCCGGACAGGTTCTAGAGACCCAGTACTTC.